These 27 T cell receptor beta chains came from one sample sequenced in a study of blood T cell repertoires in COVID-19. Repertoires were generated with immunoSEQ multiplex PCR, while TCRdb's copy carries only in-frame clones and drops some. The repertoire holds approximately 81,000 clones, around 82% seen once, with roughly 7.3% in the top ten. Specimen: peripheral blood. The receptors originated from a human donor in a cohort sampled during active COVID-19.

The chain links TRBV7-9 to TRBJ1-4, with TRBD1 identical over 8 bases. The V gene end was trimmed by 3 bases and the J gene end by 0 bases; junction bases not matched to a gene: 6. CDR1 and CDR2 from the germline V gene are SEHNR and FQNEAQ (reference sequence). The CDR3 is 17 residues long. CDR3 sequence: CASSLTGAQATNEKLFF. For the CDR3, the DNA is TGTGCCAGCAGCTTGACAGGGGCGCAGGCAACTAATGAAAAACTGTTTTTT.

The chain uses TRBV5-6 and TRBJ1-5; TRBD1 might be the D (5 bases). This CDR3 contains 14 residues. Germline V lookup: CDR1 SGHDT, CDR2 YYEEEE. Trimming pared 4 bases from V and 6 bases from J, leaving 14 bases between. The CDR3: CASSGPGGSQPQHF. The CDR3 bases are TGTGCCAGCAGCGGACCGGGGGGGAGTCAGCCCCAGCATTTT. The variable domain in full, completed from reference TRBV5-6 and TRBJ1-5, reads DAGVTQSPTHLIKTRGQQVTLRCSPKSGHDTVSWYQQALGQGPQFIFQYYEEEERQRGNFPDRFSGHQFPNYSSELNVNALLLGDSALYLCASSGPGGSQPQHFGDGTRLSIL.

J is TRBJ2-1 and V is TRBV7-3; no clear D. Trimming took off 0 bases at V and 0 bases at J, with 15 bases between the two ends. Germline V gene data show CDR1 as SGHTA and CDR2 as FQGTGA. The CDR3 consists of 18 residues. The CDR3 DNA is TGTGCCAGCAGCTTAACCCCCAGCCTAGTTAGCTCCTACAATGAGCAGTTCTTC. Its protein is CASSLTPSLVSSYNEQFF.

The chain uses TRBV19 and TRBJ2-1; 9 bases are shared with TRBD1. Germline CDR1 and CDR2: LNHDA and SQIVND (reference sequence). The CDR3 runs to 15 residues. V dropped 8 bases and J dropped 9; count of bases not matched to a gene: 14. The CDR3 sequence: CASQIRGQGRVEQFF. CDR3 sequence (DNA): TGTGCCAGTCAAATTCGGGGACAGGGAAGAGTTGAGCAGTTCTTC.

This chain joins TRBV9 and TRBJ2-2; a possible D gene is TRBD1 (6 bases). Trimming cost V 3 bases and J 4 bases, with 13 bases left between them. CDR1 is SGDLS and CDR2 is YYNGEE in the germline V gene. This CDR3 is 15 amino acids long. Here the CDR3 DNA reads TGTGCCAGCAGCGGAACAGGGCTAGGCACCGGGGAGCTGTTTTTT. Translating it yields CASSGTGLGTGELFF.

This chain uses TRBV14 with TRBJ1-3; no clear D. Germline V gene sequence: CDR1 SGHDN, CDR2 FVKESK. This CDR3 contains 18 residues. Trimming removed 2 bases from V and 0 bases from J, with 17 bases in between. This CDR3 is CASSQTGVAAASGNTIYF. The DNA for the CDR3 is TGTGCCAGCAGCCAAACTGGCGTGGCAGCGGCCTCTGGAAACACCATATATTTT.

J is TRBJ2-1 and V is TRBV5-4, with D maybe TRBD1 (6 bases). The V gene's germline CDR1 is SGHNT and CDR2 YYREEE (reference sequence). The CDR3 runs 15 residues. Between the trimmed V and J ends, which lost 1 base and 3 bases, there was a span of 11 bases. CDR3 DNA sequence: TGTGCCAGCAGCTTGACAGGGACCGACTACAATGAGCAGTTCTTC. It yields the protein CASSLTGTDYNEQFF. Supplemented by reference TRBV5-4 and TRBJ2-1, the full variable domain reads ETGVTQSPTHLIKTRGQQVTLRCSSQSGHNTVSWYQQALGQGPQFIFQYYREEENGRGNFPPRFSGLQFPNYSSELNVNALELDDSALYLCASSLTGTDYNEQFFGPGTRLTVL.

The chain uses TRBV5-1 and TRBJ1-6, with 7 bases lining up with TRBD1. The CDR3 runs to 14 residues. J lost 7 bases, V lost 4 bases, and 5 bases had no gene match. Germline values: CDR1 SGHRS, CDR2 YFSETQ. CDR3 DNA: TGCGCCAGCAGCGAGGGGGCTGGGAATTCACCCCTCCACTTT. This codes for CASSEGAGNSPLHF.

The chain links TRBV7-9 to TRBJ1-5, with unresolved D. Germline V gives CDR1 SEHNR, CDR2 FQNEAQ (reference sequence). There are 12 residues in the CDR3. Trimming pared 1 base from V and 6 bases from J, leaving 4 bases between. The chain's CDR3 is CASSLDSQPQHF. The DNA for the CDR3 is TGTGCCAGCAGCTTAGACTCTCAGCCCCAGCATTTT.

This clone has more than one count but fewer than ten. This sequence joins TRBV6-1 and TRBJ2-7; tentatively, D is TRBD2 (7 bases). Germline assignment: CDR1 MNHNS and CDR2 SASEGT. V lost 3 bases and J lost 0, with 27 bases in between. The CDR3 extends over 20 amino acids. CDR3: CASSETFGPGGKLSSYEQYF. CDR3 nucleotides: TGTGCCAGCAGTGAGACCTTTGGACCGGGGGGCAAGTTAAGCTCCTACGAGCAGTACTTC.

V gene TRBV6-5 combines with J gene TRBJ1-2, with a weak D call TRBD1 (6 bases). Germline CDR1 is MNHEY and CDR2 is SVGAGI. V was shortened by 4 bases and J by 4 bases, with 10 bases between the two germline ends. The CDR3 has 13 residues. This chain's CDR3 is CASSSGGSYGYTF. The CDR3 DNA follows: TGTGCCAGCAGTTCGGGGGGCTCCTATGGCTACACCTTC.

V gene TRBV19 combines with J gene TRBJ2-4; 10 bases line up with TRBD1. In germline, CDR1 is LNHDA, CDR2 SQIVND (reference sequence). J gave up 5 bases and V 5 bases, and 6 bases lay outside the gene matches. CDR3 length: 15 amino acids. The CDR3 DNA reads TGTGCCAGTAGTCGACAGGGGGCTGGCGAAAACATTCAGTACTTC. As protein: CASSRQGAGENIQYF.

The V gene is TRBV29-1, the J gene TRBJ2-1; 10 positions match TRBD2. Trimming removed 8 bases from V and 8 bases from J; junction bases left unmatched: 9. The germline CDR1 and CDR2 sequences are SQVTM and ANQGSEA. This CDR3 has 13 amino acids. The CDR3 sequence is CSLSGGGRDEQFF. The CDR3 region has the DNA TGCAGCCTAAGCGGGGGGGGTAGGGATGAGCAGTTCTTC.

The chain joins TRBV6-2 or TRBV6-3 to TRBJ2-1; D is perhaps TRBD1 (5 bases). The CDR3 has 14 residues. The germline V and J ends were trimmed by 4 bases and 3 bases, with 10 bases remaining between them. Looked up from germline, CDR1 is MNHEY and CDR2 is SVGEGT. The chain's CDR3 is CASSFRQGYNEQFF. The CDR3 DNA reads TGTGCCAGCAGTTTTCGTCAGGGCTACAATGAGCAGTTCTTC.

This clone was detected only a few times. The chain uses TRBV4-3 and TRBJ1-2, with D perhaps TRBD1 (6 bases). CDR3 length equals 15 residues. Germline V gene data show CDR1 as LGHNA and CDR2 as YSLEER. Trimming took 0 bases from V and 4 from J, leaving 12 bases between them. DNA for the CDR3: TGCGCCAGCAGCCAAGATCTACACAGGGCCTATGGCTACACCTTC. Translated: CASSQDLHRAYGYTF.

As DNA, the CDR3 is TGTGCCAGCAGCTTGTCGGGGGGTACTGAAGCTTTCTTT. Amino acids: CASSLSGGTEAFF. The chain recombines TRBV7-8 with TRBJ1-1, with D maybe TRBD1 (5 bases). Trimming removed 3 bases from V and 5 bases from J, with 10 bases in between. Germline CDR1 SGHVS, CDR2 FQNEAQ. CDR3 length equals 13 residues.

This clone was counted between two and nine times. The rearrangement joins TRBV18 to TRBJ1-5; D is uncertain. The CDR3 is 13 amino acids. V was clipped by 3 bases and J by 6 bases, with 9 bases between them. Germline loops: CDR1 KGHSH, CDR2 LQKENI. For the CDR3, the DNA is TGTGCCAGCTCACCGACTAACAGTCAGCCCCAGCATTTT. Translating gives CASSPTNSQPQHF. Complete variable domain (other parts from reference TRBV18 and TRBJ1-5): NAGVMQNPRHLVRRRGQEARLRCSPMKGHSHVYWYRQLPEEGLKFMVYLQKENIIDESGMPKERFSAEFPKEGPSILRIQQVVRGDSAAYFCASSPTNSQPQHFGDGTRLSIL.

This rearrangement joins TRBV2 to TRBJ2-3; 7 bases align to TRBD2. The CDR3 totals 13 residues. Germline V gene lookup returns CDR1 SNHLY and CDR2 FYNNEI. V dropped 11 bases and J dropped 2; count of bases not matched to a gene: 7. The CDR3: CAGASGDTDTQYF. CDR3 DNA sequence: TGTGCCGGGGCCAGCGGGGACACAGATACGCAGTATTTT.

The chain has TRBV4-2 and TRBJ2-2; D unclear. The V end lost 0 bases, the J end lost 0 bases, and 5 bases lay between the germline ends. Per the germline V gene, CDR1 is LGHNA and CDR2 is YNFKEQ. CDR3 size: 15 residues. The CDR3 loop reads CASSQDRSNTGELFF. CDR3 bases: TGTGCCAGCAGCCAAGACCGTTCGAACACCGGGGAGCTGTTTTTT.

The V call is TRBV27, the J call TRBJ2-2; TRBD1 might be the D (5 bases). Germline loops: CDR1 MNHEY, CDR2 SMNVEV (reference sequence). This CDR3 is 16 amino acids long. V dropped 1 base and J dropped 3 bases, with 12 bases sitting between them. CDR3 DNA: TGTGCCAGCAGTTTATGGGCAGGGAAAGACACCGGGGAGCTGTTTTTT. This codes for CASSLWAGKDTGELFF.

The gene calls are TRBV18 and TRBJ1-4; D may be TRBD1 (5 bases). The V end was cut by 3 bases, the J end by 4 bases, with 12 bases between. Looked up from germline, CDR1 is KGHSH and CDR2 is LQKENI. The CDR3 is 15 residues long. This CDR3 is CASSPRRGGNEKLFF. The CDR3 DNA follows: TGTGCCAGCTCACCCAGACGGGGGGGTAATGAAAAACTGTTTTTT.

CDR3 protein: CASSTSQGPVQPQHF. For the CDR3, the DNA is TGTGCCAGTAGTACCTCACAGGGGCCGGTTCAGCCCCAGCATTTT. The rearrangement links TRBV19 to TRBJ1-5; 7 positions agree with TRBD1. The junction had 9 bases not matched to a gene; V was cut back by 4 bases and J by 6 bases. Germline V lookup: CDR1 LNHDA, CDR2 SQIVND (reference sequence). This CDR3 region has 15 residues.

V is TRBV6-6 and J is TRBJ2-7, with TRBD1 as a possible D gene (6 bases). CDR3 size: 14 residues. Germline CDR1 is MNHNY and CDR2 is SVGAGI (reference sequence). Between the trimmed V and J ends, which lost 6 bases and 4 bases, there was a span of 16 bases. The CDR3, as DNA: TGTGCCAGCAGAACTAGGGGGTATGGTTACGAGCAGTACTTC. It translates to CASRTRGYGYEQYF.

The genes are TRBV14 and TRBJ1-5; D might be TRBD1 (5 bases). The V gene's germline CDR1 is SGHDN and CDR2 FVKESK. Trimming removed 1 base from V and 7 bases from J, with 23 bases in between. The CDR3 extends over 18 amino acids. CDR3 region: CASSQGKGGAPVIQPQHF. The CDR3, as DNA: TGTGCCAGCAGCCAAGGAAAAGGTGGGGCGCCGGTAATCCAGCCCCAGCATTTT.

V gene TRBV13 combines with J gene TRBJ1-2, with D possibly matching TRBD1 (6 bases). V dropped 1 base and J dropped 6 bases, with 12 bases sitting between them. Germline V gene lookup returns CDR1 PRHDT and CDR2 FYEKMQ (reference sequence). This CDR3 has 14 residues. The CDR3 DNA reads TGTGCCAGCAGCTTAGAGCGGGGGGCTCATGGCTACACCTTC. The encoded protein is CASSLERGAHGYTF.

This chain uses TRBV6-5 with TRBJ1-3; 10 nucleotides align to TRBD1. J gave up 5 bases and V 6 bases, and 4 bases lay outside the gene matches. The CDR3 is made up of 14 amino acids. Germline V CDR1 and CDR2: MNHEY, SVGAGI. The CDR3, as DNA: TGTGCCAGCAGCCTGGACAGGGGGAGAAACACCATATATTTT. Translation: CASSLDRGRNTIYF.

The rearrangement uses TRBV5-1 and TRBJ2-1; TRBD1 aligns across 9 bases. The CDR3 consists of 16 residues. Germline V gene sequence: CDR1 SGHRS, CDR2 YFSETQ. The ends lost 0 bases at V and 6 bases at J; junction bases unmatched: 7. The CDR3 region is CASSLEGTGRANEQFF. The CDR3 DNA follows: TGCGCCAGCAGCTTGGAGGGGACAGGGCGGGCCAATGAGCAGTTCTTC.